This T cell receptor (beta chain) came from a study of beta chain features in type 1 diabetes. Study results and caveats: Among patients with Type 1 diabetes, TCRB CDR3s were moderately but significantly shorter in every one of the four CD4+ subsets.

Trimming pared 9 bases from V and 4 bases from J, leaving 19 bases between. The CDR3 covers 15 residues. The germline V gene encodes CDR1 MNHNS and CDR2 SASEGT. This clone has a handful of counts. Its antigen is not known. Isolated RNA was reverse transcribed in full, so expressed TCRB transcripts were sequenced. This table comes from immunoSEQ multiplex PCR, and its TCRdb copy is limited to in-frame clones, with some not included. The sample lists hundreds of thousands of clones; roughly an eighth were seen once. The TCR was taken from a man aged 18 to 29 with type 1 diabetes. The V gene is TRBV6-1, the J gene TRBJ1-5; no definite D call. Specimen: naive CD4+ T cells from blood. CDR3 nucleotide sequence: TGTGCCAGTCCTCCGACGACCAGTAGGAATCAGCCCCAGCATTTT. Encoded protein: CASPPTTSRNQPQHF.